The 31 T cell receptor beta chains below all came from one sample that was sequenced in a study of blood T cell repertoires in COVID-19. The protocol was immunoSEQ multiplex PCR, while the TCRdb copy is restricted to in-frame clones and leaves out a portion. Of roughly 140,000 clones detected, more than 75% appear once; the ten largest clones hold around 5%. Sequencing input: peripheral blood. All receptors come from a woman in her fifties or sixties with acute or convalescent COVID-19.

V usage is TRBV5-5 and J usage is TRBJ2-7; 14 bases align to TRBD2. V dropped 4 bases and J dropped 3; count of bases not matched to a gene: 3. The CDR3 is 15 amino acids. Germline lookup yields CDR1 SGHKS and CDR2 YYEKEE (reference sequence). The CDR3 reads CASSEGLAGVYEQYF. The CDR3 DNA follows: TGTGCCAGCAGCGAGGGACTAGCGGGGGTCTACGAGCAGTACTTC.

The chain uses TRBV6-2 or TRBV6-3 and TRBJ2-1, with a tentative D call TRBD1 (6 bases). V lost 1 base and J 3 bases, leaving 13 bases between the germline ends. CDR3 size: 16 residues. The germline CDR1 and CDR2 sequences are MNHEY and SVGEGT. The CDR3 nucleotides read TGTGCCAGCAGTTACTATAGCGACAGGAGCTACAATGAGCAGTTCTTC. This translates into CASSYYSDRSYNEQFF.

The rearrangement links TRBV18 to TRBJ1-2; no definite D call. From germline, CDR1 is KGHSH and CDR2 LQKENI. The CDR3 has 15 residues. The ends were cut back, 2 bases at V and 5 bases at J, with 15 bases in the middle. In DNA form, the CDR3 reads TGTGCCAGCTCACCATCCGGTGATGTTCGTTATGGCTACACCTTC. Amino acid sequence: CASSPSGDVRYGYTF. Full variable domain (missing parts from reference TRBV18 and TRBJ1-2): NAGVMQNPRHLVRRRGQEARLRCSPMKGHSHVYWYRQLPEEGLKFMVYLQKENIIDESGMPKERFSAEFPKEGPSILRIQQVVRGDSAAYFCASSPSGDVRYGYTFGSGTRLTVV.

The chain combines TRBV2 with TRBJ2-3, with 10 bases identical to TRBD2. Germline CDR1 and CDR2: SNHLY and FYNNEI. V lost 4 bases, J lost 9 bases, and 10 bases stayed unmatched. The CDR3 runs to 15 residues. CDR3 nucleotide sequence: TGTGCCAGCAGTGGAAGCGGGGGGGCGAGGTTGACGCAGTATTTT. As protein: CASSGSGGARLTQYF.

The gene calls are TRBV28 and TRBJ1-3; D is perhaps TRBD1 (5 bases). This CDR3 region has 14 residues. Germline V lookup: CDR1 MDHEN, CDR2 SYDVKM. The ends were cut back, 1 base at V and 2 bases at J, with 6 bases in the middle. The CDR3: CASSLLTAGNTIYF. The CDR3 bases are TGTGCCAGCAGTTTATTGACAGCTGGAAACACCATATATTTT.

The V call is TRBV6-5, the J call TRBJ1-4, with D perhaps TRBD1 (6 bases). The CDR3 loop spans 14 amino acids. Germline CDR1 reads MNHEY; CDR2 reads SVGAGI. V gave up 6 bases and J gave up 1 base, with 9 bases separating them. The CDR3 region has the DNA TGTGCCAGCAGCTCAGGGGAAACTAATGAAAAACTGTTTTTT. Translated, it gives CASSSGETNEKLFF.

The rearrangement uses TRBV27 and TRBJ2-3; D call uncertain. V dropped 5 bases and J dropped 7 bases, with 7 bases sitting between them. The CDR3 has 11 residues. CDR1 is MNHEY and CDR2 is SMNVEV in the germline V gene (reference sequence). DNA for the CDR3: TGTGCCAGCAGTATCAGAAATACGCAGTATTTT. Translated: CASSIRNTQYF.

The CDR3 loop reads CASSDIPGLKHF. Written as DNA, the CDR3 is TGTGCCAGCAGTGATATTCCGGGACTTAAGCATTTT. This chain uses TRBV2 with TRBJ1-5; possibly TRBD1 for D (5 bases). Trimming removed 3 bases from V and 14 bases from J, with 14 bases in between. The germline V gene encodes CDR1 SNHLY and CDR2 FYNNEI. This CDR3 region has 12 residues.

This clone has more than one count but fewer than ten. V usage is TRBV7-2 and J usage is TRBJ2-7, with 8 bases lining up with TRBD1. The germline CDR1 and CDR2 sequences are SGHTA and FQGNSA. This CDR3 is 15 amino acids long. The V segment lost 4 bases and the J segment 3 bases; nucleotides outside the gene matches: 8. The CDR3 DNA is TGTGCCAGCAGCTCCCCTACAGGGGGACACTACGAGCAGTACTTC. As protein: CASSSPTGGHYEQYF.

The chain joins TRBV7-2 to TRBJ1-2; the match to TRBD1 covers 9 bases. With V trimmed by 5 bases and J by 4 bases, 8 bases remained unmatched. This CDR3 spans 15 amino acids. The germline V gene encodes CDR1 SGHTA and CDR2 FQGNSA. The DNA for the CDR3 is TGTGCCAGCAGCCCCGGACAGGGGTTGGGCTATGGCTACACCTTC. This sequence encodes CASSPGQGLGYGYTF.

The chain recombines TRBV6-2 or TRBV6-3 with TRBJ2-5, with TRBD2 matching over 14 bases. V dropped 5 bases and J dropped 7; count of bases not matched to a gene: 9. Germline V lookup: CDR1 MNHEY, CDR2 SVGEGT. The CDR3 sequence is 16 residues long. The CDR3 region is CASSRTSGGPSGTQYF. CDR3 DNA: TGTGCCAGCAGTAGGACTAGCGGGGGGCCCAGTGGGACCCAGTACTTC.

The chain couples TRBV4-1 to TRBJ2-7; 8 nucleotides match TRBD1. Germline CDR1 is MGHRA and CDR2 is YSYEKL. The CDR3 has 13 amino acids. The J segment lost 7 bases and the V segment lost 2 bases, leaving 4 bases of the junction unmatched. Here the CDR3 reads CASSQQGAFEQYF. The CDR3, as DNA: TGCGCCAGCAGCCAACAGGGGGCGTTTGAGCAGTACTTC.

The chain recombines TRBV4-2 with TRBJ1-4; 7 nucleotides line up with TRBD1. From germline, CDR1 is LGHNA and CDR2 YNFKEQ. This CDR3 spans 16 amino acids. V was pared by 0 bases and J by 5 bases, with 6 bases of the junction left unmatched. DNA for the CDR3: TGTGCCAGCAGCCAAGATCCAGGGGGAAACAATGAAAAACTGTTTTTT. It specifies CASSQDPGGNNEKLFF.

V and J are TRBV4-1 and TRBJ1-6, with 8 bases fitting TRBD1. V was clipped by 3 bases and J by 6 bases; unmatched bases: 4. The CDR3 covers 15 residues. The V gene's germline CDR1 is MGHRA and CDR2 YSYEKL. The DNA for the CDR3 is TGCGCCAGCAGCCAGGAACAGGGGGGTAATTCACCCCTCCACTTT. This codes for CASSQEQGGNSPLHF.

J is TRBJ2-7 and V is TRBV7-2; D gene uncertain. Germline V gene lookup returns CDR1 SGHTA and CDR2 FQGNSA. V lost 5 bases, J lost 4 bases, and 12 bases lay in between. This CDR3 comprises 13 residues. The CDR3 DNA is TGTGCCAGCAGCCTAGTTACAGAATACGAGCAGTACTTC. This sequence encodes CASSLVTEYEQYF.

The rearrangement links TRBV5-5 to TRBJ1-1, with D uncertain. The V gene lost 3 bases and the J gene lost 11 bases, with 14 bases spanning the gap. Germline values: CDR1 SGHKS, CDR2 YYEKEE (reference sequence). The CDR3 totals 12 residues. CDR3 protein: CASSSTPTGAFF. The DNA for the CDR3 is TGTGCCAGCAGCTCGACCCCGACGGGGGCTTTCTTT. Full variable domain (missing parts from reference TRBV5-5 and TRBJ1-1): DAGVTQSPTHLIKTRGQQVTLRCSPISGHKSVSWYQQVLGQGPQFIFQYYEKEERGRGNFPDRFSARQFPNYSSELNVNALLLGDSALYLCASSSTPTGAFFGQGTRLTVV.

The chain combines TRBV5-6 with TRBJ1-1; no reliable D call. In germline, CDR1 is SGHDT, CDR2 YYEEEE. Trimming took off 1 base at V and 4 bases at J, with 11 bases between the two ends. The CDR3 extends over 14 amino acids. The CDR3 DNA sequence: TGTGCCAGCAGCTTGTCCAGGAGCGGCACTGAAGCTTTCTTT. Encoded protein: CASSLSRSGTEAFF.

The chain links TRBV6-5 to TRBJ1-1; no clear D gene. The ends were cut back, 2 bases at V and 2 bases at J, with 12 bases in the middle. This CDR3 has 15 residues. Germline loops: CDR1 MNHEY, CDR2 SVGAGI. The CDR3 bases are TGTGCCAGCAGTTACACCCGACTCCGTAACACTGAAGCTTTCTTT. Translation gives CASSYTRLRNTEAFF.

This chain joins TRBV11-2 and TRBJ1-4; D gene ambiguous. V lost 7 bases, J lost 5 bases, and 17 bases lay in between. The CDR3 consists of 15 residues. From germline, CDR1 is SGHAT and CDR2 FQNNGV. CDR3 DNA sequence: TGTGCCAGCAACCACCTATCGGGAGAGAATGAAAAACTGTTTTTT. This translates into CASNHLSGENEKLFF.

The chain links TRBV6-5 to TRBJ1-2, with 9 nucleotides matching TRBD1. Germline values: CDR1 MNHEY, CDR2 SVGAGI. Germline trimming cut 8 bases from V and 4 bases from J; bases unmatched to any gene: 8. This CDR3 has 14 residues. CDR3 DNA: TGTGCCAGCTTAGTGGGACAGGGTGGCTATGGCTACACCTTC. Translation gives CASLVGQGGYGYTF.

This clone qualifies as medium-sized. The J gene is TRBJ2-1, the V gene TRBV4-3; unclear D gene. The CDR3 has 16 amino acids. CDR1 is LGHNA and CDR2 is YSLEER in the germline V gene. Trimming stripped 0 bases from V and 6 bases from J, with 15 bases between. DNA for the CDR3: TGCGCCAGCAGCCAAGATGTACAGTTACAGACCAATGAGCAGTTCTTC. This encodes CASSQDVQLQTNEQFF.

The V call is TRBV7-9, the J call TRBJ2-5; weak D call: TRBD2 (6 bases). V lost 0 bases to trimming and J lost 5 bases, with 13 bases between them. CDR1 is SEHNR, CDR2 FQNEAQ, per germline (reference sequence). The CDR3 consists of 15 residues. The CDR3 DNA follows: TGTGCCAGCAGCTTAGCCCGCGGGGAAGGGGAGACCCAGTACTTC. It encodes CASSLARGEGETQYF.

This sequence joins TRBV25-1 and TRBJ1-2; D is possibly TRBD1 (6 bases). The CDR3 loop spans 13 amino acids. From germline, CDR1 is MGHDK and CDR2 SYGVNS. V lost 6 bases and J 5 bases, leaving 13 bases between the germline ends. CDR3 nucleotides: TGTGCCAGCAGCCTACAGGGAGATTATGGCTACACCTTC. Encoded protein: CASSLQGDYGYTF.

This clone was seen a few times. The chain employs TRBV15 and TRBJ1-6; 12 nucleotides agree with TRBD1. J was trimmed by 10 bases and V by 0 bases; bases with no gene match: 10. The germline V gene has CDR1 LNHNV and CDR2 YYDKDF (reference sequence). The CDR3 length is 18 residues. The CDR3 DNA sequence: TGTGCCACCAGCAGAGATTATAGCGGGACAGGGGGCCAATCACCCCTCCACTTT. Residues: CATSRDYSGTGGQSPLHF.

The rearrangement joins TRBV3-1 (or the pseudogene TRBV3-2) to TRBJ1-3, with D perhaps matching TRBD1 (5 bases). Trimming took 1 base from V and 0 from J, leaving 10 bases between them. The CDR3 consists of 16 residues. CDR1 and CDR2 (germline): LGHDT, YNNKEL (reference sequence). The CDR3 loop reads CASSQGRGSSGNTIYF. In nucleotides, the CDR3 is TGTGCCAGCAGCCAAGGAAGGGGCAGCTCTGGAAACACCATATATTTT.

CDR3 sequence reads: CASSIQGAPRTEAFF. CDR3 sequence (DNA): TGTGCCAGTAGTATCCAGGGGGCGCCACGGACTGAAGCTTTCTTT. V gene TRBV19 combines with J gene TRBJ1-1; 8 nucleotides agree with TRBD1. Germline V gene sequence: CDR1 LNHDA, CDR2 SQIVND (reference sequence). Trimming cost V 3 bases and J 5 bases; bases outside gene matches: 8. The CDR3 is made up of 15 amino acids.

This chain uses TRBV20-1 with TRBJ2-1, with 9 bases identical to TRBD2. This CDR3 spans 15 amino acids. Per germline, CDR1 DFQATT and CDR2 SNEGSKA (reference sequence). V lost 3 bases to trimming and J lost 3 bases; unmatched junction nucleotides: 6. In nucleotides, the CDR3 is TGCAGTGCTAGTAGGGCTAGCGGGGTCTACAATGAGCAGTTCTTC. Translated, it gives CSASRASGVYNEQFF.

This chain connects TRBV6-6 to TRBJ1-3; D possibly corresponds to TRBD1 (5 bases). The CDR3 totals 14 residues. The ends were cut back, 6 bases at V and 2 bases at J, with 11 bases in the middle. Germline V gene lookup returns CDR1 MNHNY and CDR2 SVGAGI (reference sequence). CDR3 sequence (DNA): TGTGCCAGCAGCAAAGACAGCGCTGGAAACACCATATATTTT. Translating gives CASSKDSAGNTIYF.

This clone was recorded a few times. This CDR3 reads CASSQTGARAEKLFF. The CDR3 bases are TGCGCCAGCAGCCAAACAGGGGCGCGGGCCGAAAAACTGTTTTTT. The chain uses TRBV4-3 and TRBJ1-4, with 7 nucleotides matching TRBD1. The CDR3 covers 15 residues. Germline V gene data show CDR1 as LGHNA and CDR2 as YSLEER. The trim removed 2 bases at V and 8 bases at J, leaving 8 bases unmatched.

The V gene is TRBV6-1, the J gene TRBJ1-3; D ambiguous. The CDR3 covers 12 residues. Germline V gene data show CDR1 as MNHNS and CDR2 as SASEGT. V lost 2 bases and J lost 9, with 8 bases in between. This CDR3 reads CASSEMTLTIYF. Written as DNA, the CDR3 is TGTGCCAGCAGTGAAATGACTCTCACCATATATTTT.

The CDR3 DNA is TGCGCCAGCAGTTCTTCAGGGTCCTATGGCTACACCTTC. It yields the protein CASSSSGSYGYTF. The J gene is TRBJ1-2, the V gene TRBV5-1; possibly TRBD1 for D (5 bases). CDR1 is SGHRS and CDR2 is YFSETQ in the germline V gene. The CDR3 runs to 13 residues. Trimming left V 5 bases short and J 4 bases short, with 12 bases between.